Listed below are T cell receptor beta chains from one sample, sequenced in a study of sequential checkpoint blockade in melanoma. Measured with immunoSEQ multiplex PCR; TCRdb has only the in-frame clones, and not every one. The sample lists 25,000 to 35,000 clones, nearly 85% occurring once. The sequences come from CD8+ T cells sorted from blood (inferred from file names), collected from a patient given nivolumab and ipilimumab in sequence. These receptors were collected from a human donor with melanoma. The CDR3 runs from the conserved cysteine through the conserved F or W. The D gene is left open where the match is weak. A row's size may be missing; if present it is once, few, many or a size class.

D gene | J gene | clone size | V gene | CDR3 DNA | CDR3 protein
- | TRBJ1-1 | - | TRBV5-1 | TGCGCCAGCAGCTTGGAACCGATAGATGCAGAGGCGTTCACTGAAGCTTTCTTT | CASSLEPIDAEAFTEAFF
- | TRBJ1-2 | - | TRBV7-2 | TGTGCCAGCAGCGCGTACGAGGGACAACGGGATGGCTACACCTTC | CASSAYEGQRDGYTF
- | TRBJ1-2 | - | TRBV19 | TGTGCCAGTAGCACCGGGGTTCTCTATGGCTACACCTTC | CASSTGVLYGYTF
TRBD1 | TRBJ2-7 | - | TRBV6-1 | TGTGCCAGCAGTAGACAGGGCCACGAGCAGTACTTC | CASSRQGHEQYF
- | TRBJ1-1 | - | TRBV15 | TGTGCCACCAGCAGAGAATGGATAGGGGACATTTCGAACACTGAAGCTTTCTTT | CATSREWIGDISNTEAFF
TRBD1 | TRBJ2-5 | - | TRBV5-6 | TGTGCCAGCAGCTATTGGACAGGGGGAGAAGAGACCCAGTACTTC | CASSYWTGGEETQYF
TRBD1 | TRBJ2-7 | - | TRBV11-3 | TGTGCCAGCAGCCCCAGAGGAGGGACAGGGGCCCACGAGCAGTACTTC | CASSPRGGTGAHEQYF
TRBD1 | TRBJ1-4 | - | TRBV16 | TGTGCCAGCAGCCCTCGGAGTGACAGGGAAAATGAAAAACTGTTTTTT | CASSPRSDRENEKLFF
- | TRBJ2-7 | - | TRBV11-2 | TGTGCCAGCAGCTTGGGACTTCTCGGCGAGCAGTACTTC | CASSLGLLGEQYF
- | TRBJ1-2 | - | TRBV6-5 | TGTGCCAGCAGTTACCTCGGACAGCACTATGGCTACACCTTC | CASSYLGQHYGYTF
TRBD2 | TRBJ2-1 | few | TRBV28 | TGTGCCAGCAAGTTAGCGGGGACGTTCCATGAGCAGTTCTTC | CASKLAGTFHEQFF
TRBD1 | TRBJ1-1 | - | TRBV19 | TGTGCCAGTAGTCGATCCGGGACAGGGGGAATGAACACTGAAGCTTTCTTT | CASSRSGTGGMNTEAFF
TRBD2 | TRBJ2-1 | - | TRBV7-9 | TGTGCCAGCAAGGCGGGGGGGCCCAATGAGCAGTTCTTC | CASKAGGPNEQFF
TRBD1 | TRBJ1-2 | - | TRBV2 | TGTGCCAGCATTGAGGGGGACAGAGGGAATAGCGGCTACACCTTC | CASIEGDRGNSGYTF
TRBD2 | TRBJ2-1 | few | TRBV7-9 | TGTGCCAGCAGCCTCCTAGCGGGAGGGATAGACGAGCAGTTCTTC | CASSLLAGGIDEQFF
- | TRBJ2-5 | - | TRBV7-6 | TGTGCCAGCAGCTTAGCGCTGGGGAGTTTTGGGACCCAGTACTTC | CASSLALGSFGTQYF
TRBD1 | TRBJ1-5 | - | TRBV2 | TGTGCCAGCAGGGATGGGACAGGTAGCAATCAGCCCCAGCATTTT | CASRDGTGSNQPQHF
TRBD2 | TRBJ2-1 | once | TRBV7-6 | TGTGCCAGCAGCATTAGCGGGAGCTCCTACAATGAGCAGTTCTTC | CASSISGSSYNEQFF
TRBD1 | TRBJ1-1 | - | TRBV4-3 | TGCGCCAGCAGCCACGTCAGGGGGGTAGGCACTGAAGCTTTCTTT | CASSHVRGVGTEAFF
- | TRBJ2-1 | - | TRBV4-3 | TGCGCCAGCAGCCAAAAACCGGTCGCGAATTCCTACAATGAGCAGTTCTTC | CASSQKPVANSYNEQFF
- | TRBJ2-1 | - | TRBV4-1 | TGCGCCAGCAGCCAAGAGCACGACAGCGGGTCCTACAATGAGCAGTTCTTC | CASSQEHDSGSYNEQFF
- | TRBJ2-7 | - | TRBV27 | TGTGCCAGCAGTCCCCGGTTGAAAAGCTCCTACGAGCAGTACTTC | CASSPRLKSSYEQYF
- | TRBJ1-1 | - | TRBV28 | TGTGCCAGCACCCTTTTGGGTGGGGCCACTGAAGCTTTCTTT | CASTLLGGATEAFF
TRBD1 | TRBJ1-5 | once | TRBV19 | TGTGCCAGTAGTACAACCGGGACAGTCGATCAGCCCCAGCATTTT | CASSTTGTVDQPQHF
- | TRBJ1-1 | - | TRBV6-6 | TGTGCCAGCTCATTGGAGGGGCTGGTCACTGAAGCTTTCTTT | CASSLEGLVTEAFF
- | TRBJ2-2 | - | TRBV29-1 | TGCAGCGTTACTAGTTCCGGGGAGCTGTTTTTT | CSVTSSGELFF
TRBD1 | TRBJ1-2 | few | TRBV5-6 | TGTGCCAGCAGCCCGACAGGGGTCTATGGCTACACCTTC | CASSPTGVYGYTF
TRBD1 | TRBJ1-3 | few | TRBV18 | TGTGCCAGCTCACGTGAGGGACAGGGGCACTCTGGAAACACCATATATTTT | CASSREGQGHSGNTIYF
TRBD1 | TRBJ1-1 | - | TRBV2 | TGTGCCAGCAGCCCGAGGACAGGGATCACTGAAGCTTTCTTT | CASSPRTGITEAFF
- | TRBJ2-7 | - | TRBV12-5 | TGTGCTAGTGGTTTGGAACAGGGTTACGAGCAGTACTTC | CASGLEQGYEQYF
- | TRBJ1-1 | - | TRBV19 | TGTGCCAGTAGTATCATAGTCTCCCCCGCGGCTGAAGCTTTCTTT | CASSIIVSPAAEAFF
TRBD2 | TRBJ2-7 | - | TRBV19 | TGTGCCAGTAGTATTGGGACTAGCGGGGGGGACGAGCAGTACTTC | CASSIGTSGGDEQYF
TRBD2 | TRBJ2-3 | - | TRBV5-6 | TGTGCCAGCAGCTTGGCTAGCGGGGGGTTAGCAGATACGCAGTATTTT | CASSLASGGLADTQYF
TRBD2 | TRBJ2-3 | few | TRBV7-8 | TGTGCCAGCAGCTTAGGGACTAGCGGAGGCGCAGATACGCAGTATTTT | CASSLGTSGGADTQYF
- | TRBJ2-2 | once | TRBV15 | TGTGCCACGGAGCAACGGCCGAACACCGGGGAGCTGTTTTTT | CATEQRPNTGELFF
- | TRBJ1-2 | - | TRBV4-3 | TGCGCCAGCAGCCAAGTAGCCGGTAACTATGGCTACACCTTC | CASSQVAGNYGYTF
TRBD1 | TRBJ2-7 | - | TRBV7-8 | TGTGCCAGCAGCTCGAGGACAGGGGAACCCTACGAGCAGTACTTC | CASSSRTGEPYEQYF
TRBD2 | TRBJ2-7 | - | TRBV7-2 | TGTGCCAGCAGCTTAGATGACCGGGTAGCGGGAGGGGACCTTTACGAGCAGTACTTC | CASSLDDRVAGGDLYEQYF
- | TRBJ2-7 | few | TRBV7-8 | TGTGCCAGCAGTGCCGCGGGACTTTCCTACGAGCAGTACTTC | CASSAAGLSYEQYF
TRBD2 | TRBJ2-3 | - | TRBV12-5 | TGTGCTAGTGGTCCGGTGGCGGGGGGGAACAGAGATACGCAGTATTTT | CASGPVAGGNRDTQYF
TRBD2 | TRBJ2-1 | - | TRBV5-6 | TGTGCCAGCAGCTTGGTCGGGAGGGCCGTAAATGAGCAGTTCTTC | CASSLVGRAVNEQFF
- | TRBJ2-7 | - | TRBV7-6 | TGTGCCAGCAGCTTACTGATAGGGGGATACGAGCAGTACTTC | CASSLLIGGYEQYF
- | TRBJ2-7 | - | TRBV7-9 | TGTGCCAGCAGCGTCGCTAGGGGTATGGGGGAGCAGTACTTC | CASSVARGMGEQYF
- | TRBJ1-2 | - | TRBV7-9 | TGTGCCAGCAGCCCCGGTCAGGGCGGCTATGGCTACACCTTC | CASSPGQGGYGYTF
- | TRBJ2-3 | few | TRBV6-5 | TGTGCCAGCAGTTACTTGCCCTCGGGATTACAATATTTT | CASSYLPSGLQYF
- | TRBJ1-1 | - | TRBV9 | TGTGCCAGCAGCGTAGGTGCGGGGGCCACTGAAGCTTTCTTT | CASSVGAGATEAFF
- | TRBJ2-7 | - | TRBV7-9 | TGTGCCAGCAGTCCAATACAGGGATCCTACGAGCAGTACTTC | CASSPIQGSYEQYF
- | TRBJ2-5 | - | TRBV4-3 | TGCGCCAGCAGCCAAGGCCGAACGGGAAAACAAGAGACCCAGTACTTC | CASSQGRTGKQETQYF
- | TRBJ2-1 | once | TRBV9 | TGTGCCAGCAGCTCAGGTAGCTACAATGAGCAGTTCTTC | CASSSGSYNEQFF
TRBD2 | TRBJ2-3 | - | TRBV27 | TGTGCCAGCATTAAGGGCGGGGGAGGGTGGACAGATACGCAGTATTTT | CASIKGGGGWTDTQYF
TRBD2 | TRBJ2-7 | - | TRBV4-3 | TGCGCCAGCAGCCCCGGACTAGCGGCCTACGAGCAGTACTTC | CASSPGLAAYEQYF
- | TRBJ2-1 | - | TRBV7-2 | TGTGCCAGCAGCCCCAGTGGTTCGACCTACAATGAGCAGTTCTTC | CASSPSGSTYNEQFF
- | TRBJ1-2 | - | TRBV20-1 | TGCAGTGCAAGAGCTCACTATGGCTACACCTTC | CSARAHYGYTF
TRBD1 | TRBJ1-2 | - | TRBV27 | TGTGCCAGCAGTCCCCCAGGGGGCGGAGGCTACACCTTC | CASSPPGGGGYTF